Listed below are T cell receptor beta chains from one sample, sequenced in a study of T cell responses to AZD1222 COVID-19 vaccine. Sequenced by immunoSEQ multiplex PCR; TCRdb stores in-frame clones only, minus some. The sample yields approximately 180,000 clones, around nine tenths seen once. The input for sequencing was peripheral blood, taken on day 0 of AZD1222 vaccination. The receptor source for this set is an adult in good health. CDR3s include the opening cysteine and the closing phenylalanine or tryptophan. A D gene is named only where the DNA matches it firmly. A clone size is listed for some rows: how often the clone was seen (once, few, many), or a class if it is expanded.

clone size | J gene | D gene | V gene | CDR3 protein | CDR3 DNA
. | TRBJ1-1 | TRBD1 | TRBV5-6 | CASSRTGGGGTEAFF | TGTGCCAGCAGCCGGACAGGGGGCGGAGGGACTGAAGCTTTCTTT
. | TRBJ2-1 | TRBD2 | TRBV30 | CAWGLVGGNEQFF | TGTGCCTGGGGACTAGTTGGGGGCAATGAGCAGTTCTTC
. | TRBJ1-1 | TRBD1 | TRBV11-3 | CASSGGTGVGTEAFF | TGTGCCAGCAGCGGAGGGACAGGGGTAGGCACTGAAGCTTTCTTT
. | TRBJ1-3 | TRBD1 | TRBV6-4 | CASSETGEAGNTIYF | TGTGCCAGCAGTGAGACAGGGGAGGCTGGAAACACCATATATTTT
. | TRBJ1-6 | . | TRBV5-4 | CASKRLTDSPLHF | TGTGCCAGCAAGCGCCTTACAGATTCACCCCTCCACTTT
. | TRBJ2-5 | . | TRBV11-2 | CASSLGAGGETQYF | TGTGCCAGCAGCTTAGGGGCAGGGGGGGAGACCCAGTACTTC
. | TRBJ2-5 | . | TRBV5-4 | CASSLEAKYQETQYF | TGTGCCAGCAGCTTGGAGGCCAAGTACCAAGAGACCCAGTACTTC
. | TRBJ2-7 | TRBD1 | TRBV13 | CASSTGTGGYEQYF | TGTGCCAGCAGCACCGGGACAGGGGGCTACGAGCAGTACTTC
. | TRBJ2-3 | TRBD2 | TRBV4-3 | CASSQDPDGGAADTQYF | TGCGCCAGCAGCCAAGATCCTGACGGGGGGGCCGCAGATACGCAGTATTTT
. | TRBJ2-3 | . | TRBV7-2 | CASRSWGASTDTQYF | TGTGCCAGCAGGTCGTGGGGGGCGAGCACAGATACGCAGTATTTT
. | TRBJ1-5 | . | TRBV7-2 | CASSLSGRGQPQHF | TGTGCCAGCAGCTTATCGGGTAGGGGACAGCCCCAGCATTTT
. | TRBJ1-2 | TRBD1 | TRBV27 | CASSTGAYGYTF | TGTGCCAGCAGTACAGGGGCCTATGGCTACACCTTC
. | TRBJ2-3 | . | TRBV4-2 | CASSQANWGASQDLDTQYF | TGTGCCAGCAGCCAAGCGAATTGGGGGGCTTCCCAAGATCTGGATACGCAGTATTTT
. | TRBJ2-1 | TRBD1 | TRBV4-3 | CASSQADRDSEQFF | TGCGCCAGCAGCCAAGCGGACAGGGACAGTGAGCAGTTCTTC
. | TRBJ1-6 | . | TRBV7-2 | CASSYTVGGNNSPLHF | TGTGCCAGCAGCTATACTGTCGGGGGAAATAATTCACCCCTCCACTTT
few | TRBJ1-2 | TRBD1 | TRBV2 | CASSEGQSVGYTF | TGTGCCAGCAGCGAGGGACAGTCAGTTGGCTACACCTTC
few | TRBJ2-3 | . | TRBV4-3 | CASSQEGGGGADTQYF | TGCGCCAGCAGCCAAGAGGGGGGCGGGGGCGCAGATACGCAGTATTTT
few | TRBJ2-7 | . | TRBV29-1 | CSVGGREQYF | TGCAGCGTTGGGGGGCGCGAGCAGTACTTC
. | TRBJ2-7 | . | TRBV2 | CASSDLVQPSESLEQYF | TGTGCCAGCAGTGACTTAGTACAGCCTAGTGAGTCGCTCGAGCAGTACTTC
. | TRBJ1-1 | . | TRBV3-1/TRBV3-2 | CASSQHLGAVMNTEAFF | TGTGCCAGCAGCCAACATCTAGGGGCCGTCATGAACACTGAAGCTTTCTTT
. | TRBJ1-1 | . | TRBV6-5 | CASSSRRQKNTEAFF | TGTGCCAGCAGCTCCAGGAGACAGAAGAACACTGAAGCTTTCTTT
. | TRBJ2-3 | TRBD2 | TRBV6-5 | CASLYGGAADTQYF | TGTGCCTCACTGTACGGGGGGGCCGCGGATACGCAGTATTTT
. | TRBJ1-2 | TRBD1 | TRBV11-3 | CASSSGGDSTDGYTF | TGTGCCAGCAGCTCAGGCGGGGACAGCACGGATGGCTACACCTTC
. | TRBJ1-1 | . | TRBV4-2 | CASSQIEGVGEAFF | TGTGCCAGCAGCCAAATTGAGGGCGTGGGTGAAGCTTTCTTT
. | TRBJ2-7 | . | TRBV20-1 | CSASSQGGEQYF | TGCAGTGCTAGTAGCCAGGGGGGGGAGCAGTACTTC
. | TRBJ2-1 | TRBD2 | TRBV28 | CASSLNAGGKGNEQFF | TGTGCCAGCAGTTTAAACGCGGGGGGGAAGGGCAATGAGCAGTTCTTC
once | TRBJ1-2 | . | TRBV7-2 | CASSLAGSFYYGYTF | TGTGCCAGCAGCTTAGCAGGGAGCTTTTACTATGGCTACACCTTC
. | TRBJ1-2 | . | TRBV7-9 | CASSQNRDPYGYTF | TGTGCCAGCAGCCAGAACCGGGACCCCTATGGCTACACCTTC
. | TRBJ1-1 | . | TRBV9 | CASSVGSVNTEAFF | TGTGCCAGCAGCGTGGGTTCGGTGAACACTGAAGCTTTCTTT
. | TRBJ2-3 | TRBD2 | TRBV30 | CAWAWVGGEQGSQYF | TGTGCCTGGGCTTGGGTGGGGGGGGAGCAGGGATCGCAGTATTTT
once | TRBJ1-2 | . | TRBV6-5 | CASSYQSAANYGYTF | TGTGCCAGCAGTTACCAGTCGGCAGCGAACTATGGCTACACCTTC
once | TRBJ2-1 | . | TRBV3-1/TRBV3-2 | CASSQGLGDEQFF | TGTGCCAGCAGCCAAGGCCTCGGCGATGAGCAGTTCTTC
. | TRBJ2-5 | TRBD2 | TRBV4-1 | CASSQVSGGPKTQYF | TGCGCCAGCAGCCAAGTCAGCGGGGGCCCGAAGACCCAGTACTTC
. | TRBJ1-2 | TRBD1 | TRBV7-9 | CASSFGQGARRDGYTF | TGTGCCAGCAGCTTCGGACAGGGGGCGCGTAGAGATGGCTACACCTTC
few | TRBJ2-7 | . | TRBV11-2 | CASSLLRGTVGYEQYF | TGTGCCAGCAGCTTGCTTCGGGGGACGGTCGGCTACGAGCAGTACTTC
. | TRBJ1-2 | TRBD1 | TRBV15 | CATSGSQRRQGDLWGYTF | TGTGCCACCAGCGGCAGCCAGAGACGACAGGGTGATCTTTGGGGCTACACCTTC
. | TRBJ1-3 | . | TRBV6-5 | CASSYEGSSGNTIYF | TGTGCCAGCAGTTATGAGGGGAGCTCTGGAAACACCATATATTTT
. | TRBJ2-7 | TRBD1 | TRBV4-3 | CASSQDRASYEQYF | TGCGCCAGCAGCCAGGACAGGGCCTCCTACGAGCAGTACTTC
. | TRBJ2-3 | . | TRBV5-4 | CASRLTESTDTQYF | TGTGCCAGCAGACTCACCGAGAGCACAGATACGCAGTATTTT
. | TRBJ1-2 | TRBD1 | TRBV9 | CASSVDDRDYGYTF | TGTGCCAGCAGCGTGGACGACAGGGACTATGGCTACACCTTC
. | TRBJ2-5 | . | TRBV3-1/TRBV3-2 | CASSQDTVPLTTQYF | TGTGCCAGCAGCCAAGATACGGTCCCCTTGACGACCCAGTACTTC